This TCR beta chain was documented in a study of yellow fever vaccine responses in identical twins. Overall study findings and caveats: Twins' vaccine T cell response reportedly gave the appearance of partial convergence and partial personalization.

TCRdb itself ran the RT-PCR reads through MiXCR, one entry per CDR3 protein. The sample comprises 30,000 to 40,000 distinct CDR3 sequences, almost 60% of which are singletons, and 4.5% rests with the top ten. Remarks on this clonotype: Its antigen is not identified.

CDR1 is SGHTA, CDR2 FQGTGA, per germline. This CDR3 has 16 amino acids. The V end was cut by 6 bases, the J end by 7 bases, with 19 bases between. The starting material was T cells from blood (PBMCs), unsorted or a sorted subset (not recorded which), obtained before or after yellow fever vaccination (not recorded which). The source of this sequence is a woman between 18 and 30 years old who received the yellow fever vaccine. The V and J genes are TRBV7-3 and TRBJ1-6; D may be TRBD1 (6 bases). The CDR3 DNA reads as TGTGCCAGCAGATCAACCACAGGGCAACTAAATTCACCCCTCCACTTT. Translation: CASRSTTGQLNSPLHF.